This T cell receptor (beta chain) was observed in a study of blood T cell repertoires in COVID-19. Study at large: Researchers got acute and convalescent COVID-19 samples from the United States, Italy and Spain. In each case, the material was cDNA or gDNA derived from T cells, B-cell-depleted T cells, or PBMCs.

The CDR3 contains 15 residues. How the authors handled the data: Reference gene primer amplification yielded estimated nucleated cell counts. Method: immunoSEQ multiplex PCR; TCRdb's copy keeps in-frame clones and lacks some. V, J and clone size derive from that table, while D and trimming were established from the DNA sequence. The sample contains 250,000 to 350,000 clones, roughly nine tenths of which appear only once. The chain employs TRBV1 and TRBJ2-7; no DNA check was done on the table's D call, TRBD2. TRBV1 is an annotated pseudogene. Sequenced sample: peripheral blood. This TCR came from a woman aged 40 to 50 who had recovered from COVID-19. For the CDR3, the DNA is TGCACCAGCAGCCCTGCGGCACTAGTCTCCTACGAGCAGTACTTC. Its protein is CTSSPAALVSYEQYF.